This record looks at one T cell receptor (beta chain) sequence and its context. Its antigen is currently unknown. Those who donated were healthy HIV-negative adults, with no recent acute infections or vaccinations reported. Negatively enriched CD4+ T cells were divided by CD45RA into naive and memory. These data originate in a study of shared clonotypes between healthy human individuals. This CDR3 spans 12 amino acids. Points from the study as a whole: Unshared clonotypes carried lower generation probabilities than those common to all four donors.

Sequenced by immunoSEQ multiplex PCR; TCRdb stores in-frame clones only, minus some. The sample lists about 1.5 million clones; 98% were seen once. The chain uses TRBV12-1 and TRBJ2-1; TRBD1 is taken as the D call from the table, unchecked against the DNA. TRBV12-1 is a pseudogene locus. The specimen sequenced was naive CD4+ T cells sorted from blood. Subset specified: CD45RA+ positively selected. The receptor was derived from a man younger than 40 in good health. The CDR3 reads CASSPKGQREFF. CDR3 in DNA: TGTGCCAGCAGCCCCAAAGGACAGAGGGAGTTCTTC.